The clone carrying this TCR beta chain was picked up a small number of times. The source of the sample is a study of blood T cell repertoires in COVID-19. The germline CDR1 and CDR2 sequences are KGHSH and LQKENI. V was cut by 4 bases and J by 3 bases, with 9 bases left in between. The CDR3 contains 13 residues. Sequencing used immunoSEQ multiplex PCR; TCRdb keeps in-frame clones, though not all of them. The repertoire holds 70,000 to 85,000 clones, with about 86% as singletons. Sequenced input: peripheral blood. The clonotype was recovered from an elderly woman in a cohort sampled during active or convalescent COVID-19. The chain employs TRBV18 and TRBJ1-1; tentative D call: TRBD1 (5 bases). The CDR3 sequence: CASSQVGDTEAFF. CDR3 bases: TGTGCCAGCTCACAAGTAGGGGACACTGAAGCTTTCTTT.